This T cell receptor (beta chain) was sequenced during a study of T-cell reconstitution after alpha-beta-depleted transplantation in children. Overall study results and limits: One year after transplant, T-cell counts and diversity came mostly from newly produced T cells.

Many counts were recorded for this clonotype. As yet, its antigen is unknown. Construction of the TCRbeta library involved unique molecular identifiers. MiXCR was run by TCRdb on the PCR reads, yielding one entry per CDR3 protein. The data contain hundreds of thousands of distinct CDR3 sequences, 11% of them singletons. The CDR3 has 15 residues. The germline gives CDR1 SGHRS, CDR2 YFSETQ. J lost 2 bases, V lost 0 bases, and 3 bases had no gene match. V and J are TRBV5-1 and TRBJ2-3, with 7 nucleotides matching TRBD1. Sequences were derived from peripheral blood, sampled 180 days after TCRalphabeta/CD19-depleted stem cell transplant. The TCR was taken from a male patient aged 2 to 10 who had a stem cell transplant for chronic granulomatous disease, so the T cells may come from the graft donor. CDR3 sequence (DNA): TGCGCCAGCAGCTTGGCTGACAGGGACACAGATACGCAGTATTTT. Translation: CASSLADRDTDTQYF.